Below are 26 T cell receptor beta chains sequenced from a single sample in a study of T cells in Graves' hyperthyroidism and ophthalmopathy. Regions amplified from RNA transcripts were the TCR beta CDR3 regions. An initial round of RT-PCR targeting the TCR CDR3 relied on the HTBI primer set. TCRdb itself ran the multiplex PCR reads through MiXCR, one entry per CDR3 protein. The table lists over 500,000 distinct CDR3 sequences, approximately 16% of them singletons. Sequencing used blood. These receptors all stem from a woman aged 25-40 years with Graves' ophthalmopathy.

This chain uses TRBV5-1 with TRBJ1-4, with D uncertain. This CDR3 contains 14 residues. CDR1 SGHRS and CDR2 YFSETQ come from the germline V gene. V lost 2 bases, J lost 4 bases, and 9 bases lay in between. CDR3 residues: CASSFTAFNEKLFF. The CDR3 coding sequence is TGCGCCAGCAGCTTCACGGCGTTTAATGAAAAACTGTTTTTT.

This clonotype was found many times. This chain connects TRBV5-1 to TRBJ2-3; D gene uncertain. Trimming took 0 bases from V and 9 from J, leaving 8 bases between them. Germline loops: CDR1 SGHRS, CDR2 YFSETQ. CDR3 length: 12 residues. The DNA of the CDR3 is TGCGCCAGCAGCTTGGCGGGTATCACGCAGTATTTT. This encodes CASSLAGITQYF.

Regarding this clonotype: A much larger clone is a single base away; this may be a read error. The rearrangement joins TRBV2 to TRBJ2-7; no reliable D call. CDR3 length equals 15 residues. From germline, CDR1 is SNHLY and CDR2 FYNNEI. V lost 3 bases and J lost 7, with 19 bases in between. In DNA form, the CDR3 reads TGTGCCAGCAGTGAGGGCCACACACATGGCGGTGAGCAGTACTTC. This translates into CASSEGHTHGGEQYF.

CDR3 nucleotides: TGCGCCAGCAGCTTGGACAACCCAGCGACCCAGTACTTC. This encodes CASSLDNPATQYF. The genes are TRBV5-1 and TRBJ2-5; D not resolved. Germline CDR1 SGHRS, CDR2 YFSETQ. This CDR3 region has 13 residues. With 0 bases removed from V and 7 bases from J, the gap between germline ends came to 10 bases.

The V call is TRBV4-3, the J call TRBJ2-7, with D possibly TRBD1 on 6 matching bases. Germline loops: CDR1 LGHNA, CDR2 YSLEER. The V end was cut by 0 bases, the J end by 4 bases, with 19 bases between. This CDR3 region has 17 residues. CDR3 coding DNA: TGCGCCAGCAGCCAAGACACCTTTAGCCAGGGACATTACGAGCAGTACTTC. Protein sequence: CASSQDTFSQGHYEQYF.

Only a few counts were recorded for this clonotype. V gene TRBV24-1 combines with J gene TRBJ2-7, with D perhaps TRBD1 or TRBD2 (6 bases each). The V end lost 5 bases, the J end lost 0 bases, and 25 bases lay between the germline ends. CDR1 is KGHDR, CDR2 SFDVKD, per germline. The CDR3 extends over 19 amino acids. CDR3 in DNA: TGTGCCACCAGTGTTGGATCAGGGCTAGGGGGACTGCTCTCCTACGAGCAGTACTTC. Translated: CATSVGSGLGGLLSYEQYF.

The chain couples TRBV27 to TRBJ2-1; 7 bases agree with TRBD1. The CDR3 extends over 16 amino acids. Germline CDR1 reads MNHEY; CDR2 reads SMNVEV (reference sequence). V lost 4 bases to trimming and J lost 4 bases; unmatched junction nucleotides: 10. The CDR3 protein is CASSSPSGTAYNEQFF. CDR3 sequence (DNA): TGTGCCAGCAGTTCCCCTTCCGGGACAGCTTACAATGAGCAGTTCTTC.

This clonotype was seen just once. This chain connects TRBV20-1 to TRBJ2-2; no clear D. V lost 0 bases to trimming and J lost 4 bases, with 15 bases between them. From germline, CDR1 is DFQATT and CDR2 SNEGSKA (reference sequence). CDR3 length: 16 residues. CDR3 sequence reads: CSARDSLDLGTGELFF. In nucleotides, the CDR3 is TGCAGTGCTAGAGATTCCCTAGATTTAGGCACCGGGGAGCTGTTTTTT.

This clonotype was found many times. The chain joins TRBV6-2 or TRBV6-3 to TRBJ2-1, with 8 bases aligning to TRBD2. The junction had 5 bases not matched to a gene; V was cut back by 7 bases and J by 3 bases. CDR1 is MNHEY and CDR2 is SVGEGT in the germline V gene. The CDR3 totals 14 residues. CDR3 sequence (DNA): TGTGCCAGCACGAGACTAGCGAACTACAATGAGCAGTTCTTC. It translates to CASTRLANYNEQFF.

As regards this clonotype: One end of the junction varies from germline; a read error may be responsible. The chain carries TRBV5-1 and TRBJ2-7, with D perhaps TRBD1 (5 bases). The CDR3 length is 15 residues. Germline lookup yields CDR1 SGHRS and CDR2 YFSETQ. In DNA form, the CDR3 reads TGTGCCAGCAGCTTTAGTGGGGCGACAGACTACGAGCAGTACTTC. This gives the protein CASSFSGATDYEQYF.

This clonotype was observed many times. The chain links TRBV6-1 to TRBJ2-3; TRBD1 is a possible D gene (6 bases). The germline gives CDR1 MNHNS, CDR2 SASEGT. CDR3 size: 15 residues. Trimming removed 3 bases from V and 5 bases from J, with 15 bases in between. CDR3 coding DNA: TGTGCCAGCAGTGAGCGTGACAGGCAGCTAGATACGCAGTATTTT. It translates to CASSERDRQLDTQYF.

This clonotype was seen a few times. This chain links TRBV2 with TRBJ1-5, with 8 bases aligning to TRBD1. Per germline, CDR1 SNHLY and CDR2 FYNNEI. This CDR3 has 16 amino acids. With 5 bases clipped from V and 6 bases from J, the junction kept 12 bases outside the gene matches. CDR3 amino acids: CASSFLGQGLTQPQHF. CDR3 DNA sequence: TGTGCCAGCAGTTTTCTCGGACAGGGTCTTACTCAGCCCCAGCATTTT.

There are a few counts of this clonotype. The rearrangement links TRBV10-3 to TRBJ2-6; 9 nucleotides agree with TRBD2. V lost 5 bases and J lost 4; bases outside the gene matches: 15. The CDR3 consists of 19 residues. The germline gives CDR1 ENHRY, CDR2 SYGVKD. The CDR3 bases are TGTGCCATCAGTACCTTTTTGAAGCGGGAGGCTTCCGGGGCCAACGTCCTGACTTTC. Amino acids: CAISTFLKREASGANVLTF.

This clonotype came up many times. The chain has TRBV7-9 and TRBJ2-1; D remains ambiguous. There are 14 residues in the CDR3. The ends were cut back, 5 bases at V and 0 bases at J, with 8 bases in the middle. Germline values: CDR1 SEHNR, CDR2 FQNEAQ (reference sequence). The CDR3 spells CASSLTVSYNEQFF. As DNA, the CDR3 is TGTGCCAGCAGCCTGACGGTCTCCTACAATGAGCAGTTCTTC. The variable domain in full, with the rest retrieved from reference TRBV7-9 and TRBJ2-1, is DTGVSQNPRHKITKRGQNVTFRCDPISEHNRLYWYRQTLGQGPEFLTYFQNEAQLEKSRLLSDRFSAERPKGSFSTLEIQRTEQGDSAMYLCASSLTVSYNEQFFGPGTRLTVL.

This clonotype has a count of ten or more. The rearrangement links TRBV11-2 to TRBJ2-1; D remains ambiguous. The V gene lost 1 base and the J gene lost 10 bases, with 8 bases spanning the gap. This CDR3 spans 12 amino acids. CDR1 and CDR2 from the germline V gene are SGHAT and FQNNGV. The chain's CDR3 is CASSLGGSEQFF. DNA of the CDR3: TGTGCCAGCAGCTTAGGTGGGTCGGAGCAGTTCTTC.

This clonotype has just a few counts. V usage is TRBV7-8 and J usage is TRBJ2-7; 8 positions agree with TRBD1. Germline CDR1 SGHVS, CDR2 FQNEAQ. This CDR3 comprises 15 residues. Trimming removed 3 bases from V and 1 base from J; junction bases left unmatched: 5. The CDR3 reads CASSFHRGYSYEQYF. The CDR3 DNA is TGTGCCAGCAGCTTTCACAGGGGGTATTCCTACGAGCAGTACTTC.

The chain links TRBV10-1 to TRBJ1-1, with 7 bases identical to TRBD1. The length of the CDR3 is 12 residues. Germline V gene data show CDR1 as WNHNN and CDR2 as SYGVQD (reference sequence). Trimming removed 10 bases from V and 4 bases from J; junction bases left unmatched: 6. CDR3 protein: CATQGLGTEAFF. As DNA, the CDR3 is TGCGCCACACAGGGGCTGGGCACTGAAGCTTTCTTT.

The chain joins TRBV29-1 to TRBJ2-7; 10 nucleotides line up with TRBD2. Germline V gene sequence: CDR1 SQVTM, CDR2 ANQGSEA. The CDR3 length is 14 residues. V lost 5 bases and J lost 2; bases outside the gene matches: 6. The CDR3 region is CSVKASGRPYEQYF. The CDR3 DNA follows: TGCAGCGTTAAAGCTAGCGGGAGACCCTACGAGCAGTACTTC.

The sample holds many counts of this clonotype. The rearrangement joins TRBV28 to TRBJ1-2, with 11 positions matching TRBD1. CDR1 MDHEN and CDR2 SYDVKM come from the germline V gene. CDR3 length equals 12 residues. V lost 5 bases and J lost 8; bases outside the gene matches: 1. The DNA for the CDR3 is TGTGCCAGCAGTGGGACAGGGGGGGGCTACACCTTC. It yields the protein CASSGTGGGYTF.

This clonotype has a count of ten or more. V and J are TRBV28 and TRBJ2-7; D not resolved. The ends were cut back, 2 bases at V and 4 bases at J, with 12 bases in the middle. This CDR3 contains 14 residues. Germline lookup yields CDR1 MDHEN and CDR2 SYDVKM. Written as DNA, the CDR3 is TGTGCCAGCAGTTTAGTCAGTCCCTTATACGAGCAGTACTTC. This codes for CASSLVSPLYEQYF.

This clonotype was counted between two and nine times. The rearrangement joins TRBV10-1 to TRBJ2-1, with 9 bases lining up with TRBD1. This CDR3 spans 15 amino acids. Germline V CDR1 and CDR2: WNHNN, SYGVQD (reference sequence). V lost 6 bases and J lost 5; bases outside the gene matches: 8. DNA of the CDR3: TGCGCCAGCAGCACCGGGACAGGGTTCAACAATGAGCAGTTCTTC. It codes for CASSTGTGFNNEQFF.

This clonotype was counted ten times or more. CDR3 DNA sequence: TGTGCCAGCAGTTTAACGGGTGAGCAGTTCTTC. Encoded protein: CASSLTGEQFF. V usage is TRBV12-3 or TRBV12-4 and J usage is TRBJ2-1, with unresolved D. Trimming cost V 2 bases and J 9 bases, with 5 bases left between them. CDR3 length: 11 residues.

This sequence joins TRBV16 and TRBJ2-5; 10 nucleotides match TRBD2. Germline V CDR1 and CDR2: KGHSY, FQNENV. There are 17 residues in the CDR3. The V gene end was trimmed by 2 bases and the J gene end by 7 bases; junction bases not matched to a gene: 13. Here the CDR3 reads CASSQREREGPGRTQYF. Here the CDR3 DNA reads TGTGCCAGCAGCCAACGAGAGCGGGAGGGCCCTGGGAGGACCCAGTACTTC.

This chain connects TRBV29-1 to TRBJ2-7; no firm D call. The CDR3 spans 12 residues. Trimming pared 8 bases from V and 7 bases from J, leaving 18 bases between. Germline CDR1 and CDR2: SQVTM and ANQGSEA. CDR3 DNA sequence: TGCAGCACCGTTGTGGGGTTAGGAGAGCAGTACTTC. Amino acids: CSTVVGLGEQYF.

This clonotype was recorded at least ten times. This chain uses TRBV12-3 or TRBV12-4 with TRBJ2-5; no reliable D call. The CDR3 loop spans 14 amino acids. V was shortened by 6 bases and J by 2 bases, with 13 bases between the two germline ends. CDR3: CASSLGQPQETQYF. CDR3 nucleotide sequence: TGTGCCAGCAGCTTGGGTCAGCCGCAAGAGACCCAGTACTTC.

This clonotype came up many times. This sequence joins TRBV5-5 and TRBJ2-2, with a tentative D call TRBD2 (6 bases). Trimming removed 1 base from V and 3 bases from J, with 13 bases in between. CDR3 length: 16 residues. In germline, CDR1 is SGHKS, CDR2 YYEKEE (reference sequence). Here the CDR3 DNA reads TGTGCCAGCAGCTTGCGCGGGACCCGGGACACCGGGGAGCTGTTTTTT. Its translation is CASSLRGTRDTGELFF.